The clone carrying this TCR beta chain was counted between two and nine times. This sample is part of a study of blood T cell repertoires in COVID-19. Study in general: Acute and convalescent COVID-19 specimens originated in the United States, Italy and Spain. Sources were T cells, B-cell-depleted T cells, or PBMCs; the material itself was cDNA or gDNA.

Assay used: immunoSEQ multiplex PCR; TCRdb lists only in-frame clones, some missing. The data show roughly 330,000 clones, roughly nine tenths seen once. V lost 5 bases, J lost 4 bases, and 8 bases lay in between. Germline V gene lookup returns CDR1 MNHEY and CDR2 SMNVEV (reference sequence). The CDR3 is made up of 13 amino acids. Material for sequencing was peripheral blood. The sequence was obtained from a man younger than 35 who had recovered from COVID-19. The J gene is TRBJ2-2, the V gene TRBV27; D remains unclear. This CDR3 reads CASSLALTGELFF. DNA of the CDR3: TGTGCCAGCAGTCTGGCCCTCACCGGGGAGCTGTTTTTT.